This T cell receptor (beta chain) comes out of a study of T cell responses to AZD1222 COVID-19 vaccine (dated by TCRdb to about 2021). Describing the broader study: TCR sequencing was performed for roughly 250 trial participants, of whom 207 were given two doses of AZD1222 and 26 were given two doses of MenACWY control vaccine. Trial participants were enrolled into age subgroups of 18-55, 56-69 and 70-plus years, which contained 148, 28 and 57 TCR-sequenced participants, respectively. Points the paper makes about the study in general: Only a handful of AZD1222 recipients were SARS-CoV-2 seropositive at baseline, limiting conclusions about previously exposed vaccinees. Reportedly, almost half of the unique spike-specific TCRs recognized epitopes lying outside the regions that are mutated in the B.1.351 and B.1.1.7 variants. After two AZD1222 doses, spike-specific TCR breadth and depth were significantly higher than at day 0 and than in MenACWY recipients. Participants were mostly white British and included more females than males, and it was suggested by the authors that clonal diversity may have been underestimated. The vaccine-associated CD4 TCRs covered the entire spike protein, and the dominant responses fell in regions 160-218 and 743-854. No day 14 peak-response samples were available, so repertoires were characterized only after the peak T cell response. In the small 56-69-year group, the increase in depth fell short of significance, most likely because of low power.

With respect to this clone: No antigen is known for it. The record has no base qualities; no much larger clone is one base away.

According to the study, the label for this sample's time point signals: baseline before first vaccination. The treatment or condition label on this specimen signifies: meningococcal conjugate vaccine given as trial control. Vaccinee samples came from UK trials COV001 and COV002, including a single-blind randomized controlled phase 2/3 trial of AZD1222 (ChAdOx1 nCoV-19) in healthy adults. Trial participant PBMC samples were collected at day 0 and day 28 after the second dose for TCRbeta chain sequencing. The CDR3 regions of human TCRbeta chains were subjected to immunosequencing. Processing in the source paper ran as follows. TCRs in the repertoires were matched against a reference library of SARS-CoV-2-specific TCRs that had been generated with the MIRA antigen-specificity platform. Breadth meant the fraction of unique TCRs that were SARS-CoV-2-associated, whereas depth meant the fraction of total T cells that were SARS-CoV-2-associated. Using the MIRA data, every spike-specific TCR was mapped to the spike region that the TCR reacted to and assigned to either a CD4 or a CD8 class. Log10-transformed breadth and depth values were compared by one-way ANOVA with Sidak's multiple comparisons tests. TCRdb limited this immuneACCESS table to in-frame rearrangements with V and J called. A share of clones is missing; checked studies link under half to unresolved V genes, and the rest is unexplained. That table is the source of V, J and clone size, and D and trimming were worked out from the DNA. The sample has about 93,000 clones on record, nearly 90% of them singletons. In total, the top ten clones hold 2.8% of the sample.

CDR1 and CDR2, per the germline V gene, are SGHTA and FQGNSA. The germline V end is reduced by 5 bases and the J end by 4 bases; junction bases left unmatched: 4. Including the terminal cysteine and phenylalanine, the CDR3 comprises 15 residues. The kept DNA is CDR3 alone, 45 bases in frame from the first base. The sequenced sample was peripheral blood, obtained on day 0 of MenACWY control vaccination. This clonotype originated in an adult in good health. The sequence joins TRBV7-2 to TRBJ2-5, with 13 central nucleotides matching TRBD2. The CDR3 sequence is CASSPRLAGGETQYF. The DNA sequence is TGTGCCAGCAGCCCTCGACTAGCGGGGGGAGAGACCCAGTACTTC.